The rows below give T cell receptor beta chains drawn from one sample of a study of human T cells and chemical hapten exposure. TCRdb re-derived calls from the RACE reads in MiXCR, one entry per CDR3 protein. Here the sample spans hundreds of thousands of distinct CDR3 sequences, over 6% being singletons. The starting material was whole blood, obtained in connection with sensitization to the hapten diphenylcyclopropenone (DPC). Receptor source: a young woman with alopecia areata. Some clones in this sample may be carry-over from other donors' samples. Both conserved end residues are part of each CDR3. Each record gives: J gene, V gene, clone size, D gene, CDR3 DNA, CDR3 protein. The D gene is left open where the match is weak. Part of the rows lack a size; the others show once, few, many or a class for expanded clones.

>TRBJ1-2|TRBV7-6|.|.
TGTGCCAGCAGCTTAGCGCAGGGTGGCGGCTACACCTTC
CASSLAQGGGYTF
>TRBJ1-6|TRBV28|few|.
TGTGCCAGTGTCGCGGGATTATCACCCCTCCACTTT
CASVAGLSPLHF
>TRBJ1-2|TRBV7-2|few|TRBD1
TGTGCCAGCAGCCTTGATCGGGACAGAGGAAACTACTTC
CASSLDRDRGNYF
>TRBJ1-2|TRBV3-1|many|.
TGTGCCAGCAGCCAAACGGGACTACTGTTGGGTGATGGCTACACCTTC
CASSQTGLLLGDGYTF
>TRBJ2-3|TRBV3-1|few|TRBD2
TGTGCCAGCAGCCAATCCGAGCAGGGACTAGAAGCAGATACGCAGTATTTT
CASSQSEQGLEADTQYF
>TRBJ2-1|TRBV7-9|.|.
TGTGCCAGCAGCTTACTGGATGAGCAGTTCTTC
CASSLLDEQFF
>TRBJ2-3|TRBV9|.|TRBD1
TGTGCCAGCAGCGCGAACCCGGGACAGGATACGCAGTATTTT
CASSANPGQDTQYF
>TRBJ1-4|TRBV20-1|.|.
TGCAGTGCTAGAGAGGGGGGTGGTGAAAAACTGTTTTTT
CSAREGGGEKLFF
>TRBJ2-3|TRBV10-3|.|TRBD2
TGTGCCATCAGTCGCCCGGGGGGGAGAGATACGCAGTATTTT
CAISRPGGRDTQYF
>TRBJ1-5|TRBV6-2/TRBV6-3|many|.
TGTGCCAGCAGTTACCCCCGGGGGGGCAATCAGCCCCAGCATTTT
CASSYPRGGNQPQHF
>TRBJ2-5|TRBV7-9|few|.
TGTGCCAGCAGCTTTATAGGAGAGACCCAGTACTTC
CASSFIGETQYF
>TRBJ2-7|TRBV12-3/TRBV12-4|.|TRBD2
TGTGCCAGCAGTTCCGCGACTAGCGGGGTGCCTTCCTACGAGCAGTACTTC
CASSSATSGVPSYEQYF
>TRBJ1-1|TRBV6-5|.|.
TGTGCCAGCAGCGTGAACAGGGTAGGTGAAGCTTTCTTT
CASSVNRVGEAFF
>TRBJ2-3|TRBV24-1|.|TRBD1
TGTGCCACCAGTGATTGGACAGGGGCGACAGATACGCAGTATTTT
CATSDWTGATDTQYF
>TRBJ1-5|TRBV28|many|TRBD1
TGTGCCAGCAGCCCCGGACAGGGTATTATTGAGCCCCAGCATTTT
CASSPGQGIIEPQHF
>TRBJ2-3|TRBV6-4|many|.
TGTGCCAGCAGTGAGACTGCCGGAGTGGGCACAGATACGCAGTATTTT
CASSETAGVGTDTQYF
>TRBJ2-3|TRBV13|.|TRBD2
TGTGCCAGCAGCCTCCCCTCGACTAGCGGGGGTGTAGATACGCAGTATTTT
CASSLPSTSGGVDTQYF
>TRBJ1-3|TRBV7-2|few|.
TGTGCCAGCAGCTTAGTAGGCAGTAACGGAAACACCATATATTTT
CASSLVGSNGNTIYF
>TRBJ1-2|TRBV3-1|many|TRBD1
TGTGCCAGCAGCCTGGACAGGAAGGGGATTTATGGCTACACCTTC
CASSLDRKGIYGYTF
>TRBJ2-7|TRBV18|many|.
TGTGCCAGCTCACCCGGAAACCAAGAGGTCTCCTACGAGCAGTACTTC
CASSPGNQEVSYEQYF
>TRBJ1-2|TRBV5-5|many|TRBD1
TGTGCCAGCAGCTCGCTCAGGACAGGGAATGGCTACACCTTC
CASSSLRTGNGYTF
>TRBJ2-7|TRBV6-5|.|.
TGTGCCAGCAGTCGTTCAGGACAGACCTACGAGCAGTACTTC
CASSRSGQTYEQYF
>TRBJ1-1|TRBV20-1|many|.
TGCAGTGCTAGAAACCCAGGGATGAACACTGAAGCTTTCTTT
CSARNPGMNTEAFF
>TRBJ2-7|TRBV6-2/TRBV6-3|few|.
TGTGCCAGCAGTTACCCCCTCGGGACCCAATCCTACGAGCAGTACTTC
CASSYPLGTQSYEQYF
>TRBJ2-4|TRBV6-5|many|.
TGTGCCAGCAGTCGCGGATCCCCCTTAGGGAACATTCAGTACTTC
CASSRGSPLGNIQYF
>TRBJ1-1|TRBV6-5|.|.
TGTGCCAGCAGTTACTCCGAGGGTTACACTGAAGCTTTCTTT
CASSYSEGYTEAFF
>TRBJ2-3|TRBV2|many|.
TGTGCCAGGGGAACAGGGCCCGACGCCAATACGCAGTATTTT
CARGTGPDANTQYF
>TRBJ1-1|TRBV6-2/TRBV6-3|few|TRBD1
TGTGCCAGCAGCCCCAATATTGACAGGGCCACTGAAGCTTTCTTT
CASSPNIDRATEAFF
>TRBJ2-3|TRBV7-6|few|TRBD2
TGTGCCAGCAGGCCGGGACTAGGAGTGGGCACAGATACGCAGTATTTT
CASRPGLGVGTDTQYF
>TRBJ2-3|TRBV29-1|few|TRBD2
TGCAGCACTTCCGGGGGGACGAACACAGATACGCAGTATTTT
CSTSGGTNTDTQYF
>TRBJ2-7|TRBV12-3/TRBV12-4|.|TRBD1
TGTGCCAGCAGTTTATGGGACAGGCCGTGGGAGCAGTACTTC
CASSLWDRPWEQYF
>TRBJ2-1|TRBV20-1|many|TRBD1
TGCAGTGCTTGGACAGGGCCTCGGAACAATGAGCAGTTCTTC
CSAWTGPRNNEQFF
>TRBJ1-2|TRBV4-3|many|.
TGCGCCAGCAGCCAAGATCAGGTTCCAGGGAAGGCTTATGGCTACACCTTC
CASSQDQVPGKAYGYTF
>TRBJ2-4|TRBV12-3/TRBV12-4|many|.
TGTGCCAGCAGGGCAGGAAGCCGCGTTCAGTACTTC
CASRAGSRVQYF
>TRBJ2-2|TRBV7-9|few|TRBD2
TGTGCCAGCAGCTCACCCGGGGGGGCCCCCGGGGAGCTGTTTTTT
CASSSPGGAPGELFF
>TRBJ2-7|TRBV5-1|few|.
TGCGCCAGCAGCTTGGCAGGCATTGTATCCGACGAGCAGTACTTC
CASSLAGIVSDEQYF
>TRBJ2-3|TRBV10-3|many|.
TGTGCCACCACAACGGACTCCCGCACAGATACGCAGTATTTT
CATTTDSRTDTQYF